The 30 T cell receptor beta chains reported below all come from one sample, sequenced in a study of radiotherapy plus CTLA-4 blockade in lung cancer. Repertoires were generated with immunoSEQ multiplex PCR, while TCRdb's copy carries only in-frame clones and drops some. There are about 73,000 clones in the sample; around 90% occur only once, and less than 45% lies in the top ten. The sample consisted of peripheral blood, taken from a patient treated with radiotherapy plus ipilimumab. These receptors were taken from a human donor with non-small cell lung cancer that progressed on radiotherapy plus ipilimumab.

This clone was detected only a few times. This chain links TRBV10-3 with TRBJ2-7; a weak D match, TRBD2 (5 bases). The germline V and J ends were trimmed by 8 bases and 4 bases, with 12 bases remaining between them. Per the germline V gene, CDR1 is ENHRY and CDR2 is SYGVKD. CDR3 length: 12 residues. The CDR3 sequence: CAIGGPLYEQYF. The CDR3 coding sequence is TGTGCCATCGGCGGGCCTCTTTACGAGCAGTACTTC.

The chain couples TRBV6-1 to TRBJ2-7; maybe TRBD2 (6 bases). The V and J ends lost 5 bases and 0 bases respectively, with 8 bases between them. The germline V gene has CDR1 MNHNS and CDR2 SASEGT. The CDR3 consists of 13 residues. CDR3 sequence: CASSWDFSYEQYV. In DNA form, the CDR3 reads TGTGCCAGCAGTTGGGACTTCTCCTACGAGCAGTACGTC.

CDR3 nucleotides: TGTGCCAGTAGAGATTCAGGGGGCCGTGGCTACACCTTC. This sequence encodes CASRDSGGRGYTF. V is TRBV19 and J is TRBJ1-2; 8 bases fit TRBD1. Per germline, CDR1 LNHDA and CDR2 SQIVND (reference sequence). Trimming removed 6 bases from V and 7 bases from J; junction bases left unmatched: 7. The CDR3 sequence is 13 residues long.

The J gene is TRBJ1-2, the V gene TRBV29-1; a weak D match, TRBD1 (5 bases). The ends were cut back, 6 bases at V and 1 base at J, with 15 bases in the middle. This CDR3 is built from 14 residues. Looked up from germline, CDR1 is SQVTM and CDR2 is ANQGSEA. The CDR3 nucleotides read TGCAGCGTAACGCAGGGACTGGGTAACTATGGCTACACCTTC. Its protein product is CSVTQGLGNYGYTF.

This clone was counted a single time. The J gene is TRBJ2-7, the V gene TRBV5-1, with 8 bases identical to TRBD1. The germline CDR1 and CDR2 sequences are SGHRS and YFSETQ. This CDR3 is built from 15 residues. V shed 1 base and J 3 bases; nucleotides not matched to a gene: 6. CDR3 residues: CASSLTPTGDYEQYF. The CDR3 coding sequence is TGCGCCAGCAGCTTGACCCCGACAGGGGACTACGAGCAGTACTTC.

V gene TRBV28 combines with J gene TRBJ1-5, with TRBD1 identical over 7 bases. The junction had 9 bases not matched to a gene; V was cut back by 4 bases and J by 6 bases. The CDR3 is made up of 15 amino acids. Germline V gene lookup returns CDR1 MDHEN and CDR2 SYDVKM. CDR3 bases: TGTGCCAGCAGTTCGGAACAGGGGTTAATTCAGCCCCAGCATTTT. It yields the protein CASSSEQGLIQPQHF.

This clone was counted once. The chain is built from TRBV2 and TRBJ1-3, with 8 bases that match TRBD1. This CDR3 is 18 amino acids long. The germline gives CDR1 SNHLY, CDR2 FYNNEI. With 6 bases clipped from V and 3 bases from J, the junction kept 16 bases outside the gene matches. In DNA, the CDR3 is TGTGCCAGCAGGCTGACATTAATGACAGGGGTGCGTGGAAACACCATATATTTT. Its translation: CASRLTLMTGVRGNTIYF.

The rearrangement uses TRBV10-2 and TRBJ2-7; 9 bases fit TRBD2. Germline-derived CDR1 and CDR2 are WSHSY and SAAADI. The CDR3 totals 16 residues. J gave up 3 bases and V 3 bases, and 9 bases lay outside the gene matches. Written as DNA, the CDR3 is TGCGCCAGCAGTGATCGATGGACTAGCGTTGTCTACGAGCAGTACTTC. This gives the protein CASSDRWTSVVYEQYF.

The genes are TRBV19 and TRBJ2-6; D could derive from TRBD1 or TRBD2 (6 bases each). Germline CDR1 and CDR2: LNHDA and SQIVND (reference sequence). The CDR3 extends over 14 amino acids. V lost 4 bases and J 4 bases, leaving 8 bases between the germline ends. The DNA of the CDR3 is TGTGCCAGTAGTACGGGGGCCGGGGCCAACGTCCTGACTTTC. It codes for CASSTGAGANVLTF.

Of note for this clone: The sample has other DNA sequences that encode this CDR3 too. V gene TRBV2 combines with J gene TRBJ2-3; D gene ambiguous. Trimming took 8 bases from V and 0 from J, leaving 18 bases between them. The CDR3 spans 16 residues. Germline assignment: CDR1 SNHLY and CDR2 FYNNEI. The CDR3 loop is CASFRLEPRSTDTQYF. CDR3 bases: TGTGCCAGCTTCCGTCTGGAGCCCAGGAGCACAGATACGCAGTATTTT.

This clone was observed a single time. The rearrangement uses TRBV5-1 and TRBJ2-2, with a weak D call TRBD1 (6 bases). The CDR3 totals 15 residues. Germline V lookup: CDR1 SGHRS, CDR2 YFSETQ. V lost 0 bases, J lost 4 bases, and 10 bases lay in between. CDR3 sequence reads: CASSLDEQGTGELFF. CDR3 coding DNA: TGCGCCAGCAGCTTGGATGAACAGGGCACCGGGGAGCTGTTTTTT.

The gene calls are TRBV11-2 and TRBJ2-6; no reliable D call. The CDR3 consists of 13 residues. Trimming took 1 base from V and 3 from J, leaving 1 base between them. CDR1 is SGHAT and CDR2 is FQNNGV in the germline V gene. The CDR3 region has the DNA TGTGCCAGCAGCTTAGGTGGGGCCAACGTCCTGACTTTC. Encoded protein: CASSLGGANVLTF. Drawing the rest from reference TRBV11-2 and TRBJ2-6, the complete variable domain is EAGVAQSPRYKIIEKRQSVAFWCNPISGHATLYWYQQILGQGPKLLIQFQNNGVVDDSQLPKDRFSAERLKGVDSTLKIQPAKLEDSAVYLCASSLGGANVLTFGAGSRLTVL.

The chain employs TRBV5-1 and TRBJ1-3; perhaps TRBD1 as D (6 bases). V was clipped by 3 bases and J by 1 base, with 11 bases between them. CDR1 is SGHRS, CDR2 YFSETQ, per germline. The CDR3 has 15 amino acids. The CDR3 region is CASSSQGLSGNTIYF. The CDR3 DNA reads TGCGCCAGCAGCTCGCAGGGGTTGTCTGGAAACACCATATATTTT.

V is TRBV7-9 and J is TRBJ2-5; D tentatively reads TRBD1 or TRBD2 (5 bases each). The CDR3 sequence is 15 residues long. Germline V gene data show CDR1 as SEHNR and CDR2 as FQNEAQ (reference sequence). Trimming cost V 5 bases and J 1 base, with 14 bases left between them. The CDR3 DNA reads TGTGCCAGCAGCATTCGGACTGGGGCCCAAGAGACCCAGTACTTC. Residues: CASSIRTGAQETQYF.

This chain connects TRBV7-9 to TRBJ2-1, with 13 bases fitting TRBD2. CDR1 is SEHNR and CDR2 is FQNEAQ in the germline V gene (reference sequence). Trimming took 5 bases from V and 2 from J; bases not matched to a gene: 3. The CDR3 sequence is 16 residues long. DNA of the CDR3: TGTGCCAGCAGCCTTGGGACTAGCGGGGCCTACAATGAGCAGTTCTTC. This encodes CASSLGTSGAYNEQFF.

This chain connects TRBV4-2 to TRBJ2-5; no clear D gene. CDR1 is LGHNA, CDR2 YNFKEQ, per germline. The CDR3 consists of 14 residues. V was shortened by 1 base and J by 5 bases, with 11 bases between the two germline ends. In DNA, the CDR3 is TGTGCCAGCAGCCAAGTAGGCAGCGAGGAGACCCAGTACTTC. Protein sequence: CASSQVGSEETQYF.

The chain has TRBV6-5 and TRBJ1-1; possibly TRBD1 for D (6 bases). Germline-derived CDR1 and CDR2 are MNHEY and SVGAGI. CDR3 size: 14 residues. V gave up 5 bases and J gave up 0 bases, with 10 bases separating them. CDR3 sequence reads: CASSEGTLNTEAFF. In DNA, the CDR3 is TGTGCCAGCAGTGAGGGGACACTGAACACTGAAGCTTTCTTT.

The chain's CDR3 is CASSPQAGSYNEQFF. Here the CDR3 DNA reads TGTGCCAGCAGCCCCCAGGCGGGCTCCTACAATGAGCAGTTCTTC. The gene calls are TRBV7-3 and TRBJ2-1, with D possibly TRBD2 on 5 matching bases. Per the germline V gene, CDR1 is SGHTA and CDR2 is FQGTGA. Trimming removed 5 bases from V and 0 bases from J, with 11 bases in between. This CDR3 has 15 amino acids.

The chain couples TRBV15 to TRBJ2-7, with a weak D call TRBD2 (6 bases). CDR1 is LNHNV, CDR2 YYDKDF, per germline (reference sequence). CDR3 size: 13 residues. V lost 0 bases to trimming and J lost 4 bases, with 7 bases between them. The CDR3 protein is CATSRDRGYEQYV. The CDR3 nucleotides read TGTGCCACCAGCAGAGATCGGGGGTACGAGCAGTACGTC.

The V and J genes are TRBV27 and TRBJ1-2; D is unclear. The germline V gene has CDR1 MNHEY and CDR2 SMNVEV (reference sequence). This CDR3 contains 13 residues. The V and J ends lost 6 bases and 4 bases respectively, with 12 bases between them. The CDR3 DNA reads as TGTGCCAGCAGCCAAGAGGGCGTCTATGGCTACACCTTC. This encodes CASSQEGVYGYTF.

This sequence joins TRBV6-6 and TRBJ1-5, with D possibly matching TRBD1 (5 bases). The V end lost 10 bases, the J end lost 0 bases, and 10 bases lay between the germline ends. The CDR3 sequence is 13 residues long. Germline-derived CDR1 and CDR2 are MNHNY and SVGAGI (reference sequence). The CDR3 reads CATRGFSNQPQHF. CDR3 DNA: TGTGCCACTAGGGGTTTTAGCAATCAGCCCCAGCATTTT.

This chain connects TRBV27 to TRBJ2-1; no definite D call. Germline V gene lookup returns CDR1 MNHEY and CDR2 SMNVEV (reference sequence). The germline V and J ends were trimmed by 5 bases and 15 bases, with 17 bases remaining between them. CDR3 length equals 12 residues. The CDR3 nucleotides read TGTGCCAGCAGTACTCCCAAGGGCGTGCCGTTCTTC. Its protein product is CASSTPKGVPFF.

This clone was counted once. The chain links TRBV6-1 to TRBJ2-1, with D unresolved. V was shortened by 0 bases and J by 5 bases, with 11 bases between the two germline ends. CDR1 is MNHNS, CDR2 SASEGT, per germline. The CDR3 consists of 15 residues. As DNA, the CDR3 is TGTGCCAGCAGTGAAGCCTATCAACAAAACAATGAGCAGTTCTTC. Translated, it gives CASSEAYQQNNEQFF.

This chain links TRBV7-2 with TRBJ1-5; TRBD1 is a possible D gene (5 bases). The V and J ends lost 5 bases and 5 bases respectively, with 13 bases between them. The CDR3 consists of 14 residues. CDR1 SGHTA and CDR2 FQGNSA come from the germline V gene. The DNA for the CDR3 is TGTGCCAGCAGCGAACTCAGAGGGGATCAGCCCCAGCATTTT. Protein product: CASSELRGDQPQHF.

The genes are TRBV29-1 and TRBJ2-6; no definite D call. This CDR3 has 14 amino acids. V lost 6 bases and J 1 base, leaving 10 bases between the germline ends. The germline CDR1 and CDR2 sequences are SQVTM and ANQGSEA. The CDR3 DNA reads TGCAGCGTGTCTCGCCTTTCTGGGGCCAACGTCCTGACTTTC. It codes for CSVSRLSGANVLTF.

The chain recombines TRBV30 with TRBJ1-3; D gene uncertain. The CDR3 is 16 amino acids. The germline gives CDR1 GTSNPN, CDR2 SVGIG (reference sequence). V gave up 2 bases and J gave up 0 bases, with 14 bases separating them. The CDR3 coding sequence is TGTGCCTGGAGTTCATTCGGCGCCGCCTCTGGAAACACCATATATTTT. Translation: CAWSSFGAASGNTIYF.

The rearrangement links TRBV5-6 to TRBJ1-1; the D gene is possibly TRBD1 (5 bases). The CDR3 spans 14 residues. Trimming took 1 base from V and 4 from J, leaving 11 bases between them. The V gene's germline CDR1 is SGHDT and CDR2 YYEEEE. For the CDR3, the DNA is TGTGCCAGCAGCTTGAGGGGTTCCGGCACTGAAGCTTTCTTT. Protein sequence: CASSLRGSGTEAFF.

The chain uses TRBV4-2 and TRBJ1-2; no reliable D call. Trimming left V 0 bases short and J 2 bases short, with 7 bases between. Per germline, CDR1 LGHNA and CDR2 YNFKEQ. The CDR3 sequence is 14 residues long. DNA for the CDR3: TGTGCCAGCAGCCAAGAGGGCGGGAACTATGGCTACACCTTC. Its translation: CASSQEGGNYGYTF.

V usage is TRBV6-6 and J usage is TRBJ2-7; 7 nucleotides agree with TRBD1. Germline values: CDR1 MNHNY, CDR2 SVGAGI (reference sequence). After removal of 2 bases from V and 5 bases from J, the junction contained 3 bases not matched to a gene. The CDR3 totals 13 residues. The CDR3 protein is CASSYSDRDEQYV. CDR3 nucleotide sequence: TGTGCCAGCAGTTACAGCGACAGGGACGAGCAGTACGTC.

The chain employs TRBV4-1 and TRBJ2-3; 11 nucleotides match TRBD1. From germline, CDR1 is MGHRA and CDR2 YSYEKL. Trimming cost V 5 bases and J 4 bases; bases outside gene matches: 8. CDR3 length equals 16 residues. CDR3 region: CASSAFGQGAADTQYF. CDR3 DNA: TGCGCCAGCAGCGCCTTCGGACAGGGGGCAGCAGATACGCAGTATTTT.